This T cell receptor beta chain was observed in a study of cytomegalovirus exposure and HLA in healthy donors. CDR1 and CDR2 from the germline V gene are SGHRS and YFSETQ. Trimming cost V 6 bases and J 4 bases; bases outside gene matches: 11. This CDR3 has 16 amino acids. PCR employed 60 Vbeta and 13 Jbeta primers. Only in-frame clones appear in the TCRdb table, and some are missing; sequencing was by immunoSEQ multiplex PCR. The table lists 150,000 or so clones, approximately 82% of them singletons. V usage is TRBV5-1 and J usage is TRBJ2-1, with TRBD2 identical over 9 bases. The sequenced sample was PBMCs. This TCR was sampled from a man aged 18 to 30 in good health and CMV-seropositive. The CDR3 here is CASKGRSGRTYNEQFF. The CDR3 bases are TGCGCCAGCAAGGGTCGGAGCGGGAGGACTTACAATGAGCAGTTCTTC.